Listed here are 10 T cell receptor beta chains from one sample, sequenced in a study of CD4+ T cells in melanoma. The repertoire was sequenced with immunoSEQ multiplex PCR; TCRdb's copy has only in-frame clones and lacks some. The sample contains some 9,500 clones, 55% to 75% of which appear only once. Input material: cells from a culture (not recorded whether cultured in vitro). These receptors were obtained from a human donor with melanoma.

The CDR3 protein is CASSSGRNTEAFF. CDR3 sequence (DNA): TGTGCCAGCAGTTCGGGGAGGAACACTGAAGCTTTCTTT. This chain links TRBV6-5 with TRBJ1-1; D unclear. V was shortened by 4 bases and J by 1 base, with 7 bases between the two germline ends. The V gene's germline CDR1 is MNHEY and CDR2 SVGAGI. The CDR3 covers 13 residues.

The chain has TRBV7-6 and TRBJ2-3; a possible D gene is TRBD1 (5 bases). In germline, CDR1 is SGHVS, CDR2 FNYEAQ. Trimming shortened V by 4 bases and J by 1 base, and 9 bases separated the two germline ends. This CDR3 comprises 14 residues. Here the CDR3 DNA reads TGTGCCAGCAGCTCCAAGACAGGCACAGATACGCAGTATTTT. It translates to CASSSKTGTDTQYF.

The V call is TRBV4-1, the J call TRBJ2-1, with 7 bases aligning to TRBD1. The CDR3 is made up of 19 amino acids. Germline V gives CDR1 MGHRA, CDR2 YSYEKL. V lost 3 bases to trimming and J lost 4 bases; unmatched junction nucleotides: 18. In DNA, the CDR3 is TGCGCCAGCAGCCATAGAAGTTTCCGGGACAGAGATTTATACAATGAGCAGTTCTTC. Encoded protein: CASSHRSFRDRDLYNEQFF.

The chain couples TRBV6-6 to TRBJ1-4; 10 nucleotides agree with TRBD1. This CDR3 comprises 15 residues. The V and J ends lost 0 bases and 8 bases, in that order; junction bases with no gene match: 3. Germline CDR1 is MNHNY and CDR2 is SVGAGI (reference sequence). The CDR3 reads CASSYSGTGEEKLFF. The CDR3 DNA reads as TGTGCCAGCAGTTACTCCGGGACAGGGGAGGAAAAACTGTTTTTT.

The V and J genes are TRBV30 and TRBJ1-4; a weak D match, TRBD1 (5 bases). The CDR3 is 15 residues long. Trimming left V 4 bases short and J 7 bases short, with 19 bases between. Germline V lookup: CDR1 GTSNPN, CDR2 SVGIG (reference sequence). CDR3 bases: TGTGCCTGGAAAAGAGGGACCCCCAAGGGTGAAAAACTGTTTTTT. Its protein product is CAWKRGTPKGEKLFF. Variable domain in full (rest from reference TRBV30 and TRBJ1-4): SQTIHQWPATLVQPVGSPLSLECTVEGTSNPNLYWYRQAAGRGLQLLFYSVGIGQISSEVPQNLSASRPQDRQFILSSKKLLLSDSGFYLCAWKRGTPKGEKLFFGSGTQLSVL.

V and J are TRBV5-1 and TRBJ2-7; 7 positions agree with TRBD1. From germline, CDR1 is SGHRS and CDR2 YFSETQ. The CDR3 consists of 14 residues. V dropped 5 bases and J dropped 1; count of bases not matched to a gene: 6. CDR3 region: CASRYRGGSYEQYF. The CDR3 DNA is TGCGCCAGCAGGTACAGGGGCGGGTCCTACGAGCAGTACTTC.

Turning to this clone: At one of its ends the junction is not consistent with the germline gene, which may arise from a read error. V and J are TRBV10-3 and TRBJ2-7; D could derive from TRBD1 or TRBD2 (5 bases each). The CDR3 sequence is 13 residues long. Germline loops: CDR1 ENHRY, CDR2 SYGVKD. CDR3 coding DNA: TGTGCCAGCAGTGGGACCCTTGATAGTGAGCAGTACTTC. Amino acid sequence: CASSGTLDSEQYF.

The chain recombines TRBV27 with TRBJ1-5; 7 bases are shared with TRBD1. After removal of 1 base from V and 7 bases from J, the junction contained 4 bases not matched to a gene. The CDR3 is made up of 14 amino acids. Per germline, CDR1 MNHEY and CDR2 SMNVEV (reference sequence). CDR3 in DNA: TGTGCCAGCAGTTTATTCAGGGGGTCGCAGCCCCAGCATTTT. Protein product: CASSLFRGSQPQHF.

This clone was counted only a few times. The gene calls are TRBV6-6 and TRBJ1-2; no clear D gene. Trimming pared 9 bases from V and 4 bases from J, leaving 21 bases between. The germline V gene has CDR1 MNHNY and CDR2 SVGAGI (reference sequence). CDR3 length: 15 amino acids. CDR3 sequence: CASRGKEFHGYGYTF. In nucleotides, the CDR3 is TGTGCCAGTCGAGGAAAGGAATTTCACGGCTATGGCTACACCTTC.

This chain joins TRBV7-6 and TRBJ2-5; possibly TRBD2 for D (5 bases). Deletions cut 4 bases from V and 1 base from J, with 13 bases between. This CDR3 spans 15 amino acids. CDR1 and CDR2 (germline): SGHVS, FNYEAQ. The DNA for the CDR3 is TGTGCCAGCAGCTCCATCGGGGTCGGCCAAGAGACCCAGTACTTC. Its protein product is CASSSIGVGQETQYF.